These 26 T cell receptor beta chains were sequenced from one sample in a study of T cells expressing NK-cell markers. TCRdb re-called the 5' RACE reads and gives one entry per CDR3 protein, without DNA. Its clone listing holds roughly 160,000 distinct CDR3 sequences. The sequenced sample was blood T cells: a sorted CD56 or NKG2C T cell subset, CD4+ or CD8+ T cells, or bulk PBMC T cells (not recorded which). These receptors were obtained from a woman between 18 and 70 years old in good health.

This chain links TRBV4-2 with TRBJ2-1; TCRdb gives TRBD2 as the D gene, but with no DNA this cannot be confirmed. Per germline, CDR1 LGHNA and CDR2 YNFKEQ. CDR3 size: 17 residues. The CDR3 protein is CASSQERTGGRDNEQFF.

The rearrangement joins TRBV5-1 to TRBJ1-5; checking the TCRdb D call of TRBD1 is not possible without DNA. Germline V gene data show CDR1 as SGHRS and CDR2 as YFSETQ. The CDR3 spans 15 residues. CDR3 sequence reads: CASSDGTASNQPQHF. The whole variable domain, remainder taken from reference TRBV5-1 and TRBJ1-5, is KAGVTQTPRYLIKTRGQQVTLSCSPISGHRSVSWYQQTPGQGLQFLFEYFSETQRNKGNFPGRFSGRQFSNSRSEMNVSTLELGDSALYLCASSDGTASNQPQHFGDGTRLSIL.

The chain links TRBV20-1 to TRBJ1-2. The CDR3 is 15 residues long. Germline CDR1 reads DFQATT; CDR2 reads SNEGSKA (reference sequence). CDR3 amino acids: CSATLGTSANYGYTF.

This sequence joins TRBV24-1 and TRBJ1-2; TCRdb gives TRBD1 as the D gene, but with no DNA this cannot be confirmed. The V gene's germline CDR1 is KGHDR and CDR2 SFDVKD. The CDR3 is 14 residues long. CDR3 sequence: CATSAPGQTYGYTF.

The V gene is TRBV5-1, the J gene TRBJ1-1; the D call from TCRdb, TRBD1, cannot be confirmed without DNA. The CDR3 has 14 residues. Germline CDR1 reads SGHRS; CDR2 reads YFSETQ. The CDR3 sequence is CASSTMTANTEAFF.

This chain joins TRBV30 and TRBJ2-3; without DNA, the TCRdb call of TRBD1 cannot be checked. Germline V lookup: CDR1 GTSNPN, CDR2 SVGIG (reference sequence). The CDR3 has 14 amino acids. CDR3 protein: CAWSDGGSTDTQYF.

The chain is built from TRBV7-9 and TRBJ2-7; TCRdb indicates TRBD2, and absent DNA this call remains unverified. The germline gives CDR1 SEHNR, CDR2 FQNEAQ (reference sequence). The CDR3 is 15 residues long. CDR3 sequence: CASSSGTSGFDEQYF.

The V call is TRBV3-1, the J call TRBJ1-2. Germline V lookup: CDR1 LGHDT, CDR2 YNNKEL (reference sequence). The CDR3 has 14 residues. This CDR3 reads CASSQATGSYGYTF.

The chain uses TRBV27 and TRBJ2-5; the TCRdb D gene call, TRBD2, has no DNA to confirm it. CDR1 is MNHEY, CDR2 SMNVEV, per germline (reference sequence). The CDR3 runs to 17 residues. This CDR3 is CASSFPGTSGSRETQYF.

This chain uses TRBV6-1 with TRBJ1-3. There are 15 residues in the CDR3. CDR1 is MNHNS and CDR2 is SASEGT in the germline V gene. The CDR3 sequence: CASRLMSRSGNTIYF.

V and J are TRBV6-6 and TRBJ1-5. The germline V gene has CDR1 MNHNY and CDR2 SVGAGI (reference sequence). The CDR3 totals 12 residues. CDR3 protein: CASTRGNQPQHF.

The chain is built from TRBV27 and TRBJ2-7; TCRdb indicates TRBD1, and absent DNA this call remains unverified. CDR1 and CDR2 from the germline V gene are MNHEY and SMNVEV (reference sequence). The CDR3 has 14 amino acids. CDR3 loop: CASSYREKEYEQYF.

CDR3 sequence: CASSLGTSGSRLETQYF. The chain links TRBV5-1 to TRBJ2-5; the D call of TRBD2 rests on TCRdb alone, since no DNA is present to check it. The length of the CDR3 is 17 residues. From germline, CDR1 is SGHRS and CDR2 YFSETQ. Using reference TRBV5-1 and TRBJ2-5 for the parts outside the CDR3, the full variable domain is KAGVTQTPRYLIKTRGQQVTLSCSPISGHRSVSWYQQTPGQGLQFLFEYFSETQRNKGNFPGRFSGRQFSNSRSEMNVSTLELGDSALYLCASSLGTSGSRLETQYFGPGTRLLVL.

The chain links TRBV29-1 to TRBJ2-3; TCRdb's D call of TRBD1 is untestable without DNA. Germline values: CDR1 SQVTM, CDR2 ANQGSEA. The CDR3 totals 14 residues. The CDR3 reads CSAGGTGSTDTQYF.

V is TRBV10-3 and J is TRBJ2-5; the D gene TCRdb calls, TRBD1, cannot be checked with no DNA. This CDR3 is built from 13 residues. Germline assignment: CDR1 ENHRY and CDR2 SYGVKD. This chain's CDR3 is CAIAGQEGETQYF.

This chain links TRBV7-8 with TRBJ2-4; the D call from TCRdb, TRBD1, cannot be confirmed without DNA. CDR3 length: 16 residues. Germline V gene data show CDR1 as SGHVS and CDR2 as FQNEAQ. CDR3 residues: CASSLGVQGVKNIQYF.

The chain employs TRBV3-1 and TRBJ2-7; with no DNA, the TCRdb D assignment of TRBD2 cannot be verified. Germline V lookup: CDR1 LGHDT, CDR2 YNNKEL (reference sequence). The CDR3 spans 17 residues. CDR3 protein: CASSQGLAGAYSYEQYF.

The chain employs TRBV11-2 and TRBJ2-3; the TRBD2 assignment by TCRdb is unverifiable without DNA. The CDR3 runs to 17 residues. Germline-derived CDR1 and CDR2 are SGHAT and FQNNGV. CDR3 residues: CASSLVRLRRGPDTQYF.

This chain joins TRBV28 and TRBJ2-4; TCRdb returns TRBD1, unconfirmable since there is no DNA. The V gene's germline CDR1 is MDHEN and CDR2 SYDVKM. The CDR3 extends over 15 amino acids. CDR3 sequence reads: CASSLGRGRKNIQYF.

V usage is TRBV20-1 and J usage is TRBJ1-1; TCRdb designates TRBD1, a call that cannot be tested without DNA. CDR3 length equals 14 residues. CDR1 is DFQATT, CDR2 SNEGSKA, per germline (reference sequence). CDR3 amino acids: CSARDTTGNTEAFF.

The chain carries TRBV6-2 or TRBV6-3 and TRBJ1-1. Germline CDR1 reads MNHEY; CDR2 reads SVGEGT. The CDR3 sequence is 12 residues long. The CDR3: CASSYAGTEAFF.

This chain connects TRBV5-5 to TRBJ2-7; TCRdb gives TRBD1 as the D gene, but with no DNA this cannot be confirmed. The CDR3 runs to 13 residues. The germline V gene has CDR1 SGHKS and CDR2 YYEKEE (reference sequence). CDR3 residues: CASSLLGQYEQYF.

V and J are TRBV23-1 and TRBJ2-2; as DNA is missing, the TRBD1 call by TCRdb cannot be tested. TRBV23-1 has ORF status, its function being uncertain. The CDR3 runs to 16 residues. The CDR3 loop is CASSQSGHLLTGELFF.

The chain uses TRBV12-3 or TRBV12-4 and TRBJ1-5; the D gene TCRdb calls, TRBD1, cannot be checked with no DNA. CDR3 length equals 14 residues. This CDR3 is CASRQTGSNQPQHF.

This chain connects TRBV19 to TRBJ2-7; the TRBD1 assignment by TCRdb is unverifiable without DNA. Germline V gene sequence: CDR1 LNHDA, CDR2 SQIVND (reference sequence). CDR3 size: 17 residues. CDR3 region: CASSKTPGQGFSYEQYF.

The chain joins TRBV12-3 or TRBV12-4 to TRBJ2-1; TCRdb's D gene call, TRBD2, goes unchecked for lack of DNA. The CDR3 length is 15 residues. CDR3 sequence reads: CASSLSSGSSNEQFF.